Below are 7 T cell receptor beta chains sequenced from a single sample in a study of cytomegalovirus exposure and HLA in healthy donors. In the PCR, 60 Vbeta and 13 Jbeta primers were used. Sequencing was performed with immunoSEQ multiplex PCR; in TCRdb, only in-frame clones are kept and a portion is missing. The table lists just over 150,000 clones, 60% to 85% of them singletons. The source material was PBMCs. The origin of the receptors is a woman between 40 and 50 years old in good health and CMV-seronegative.

The chain has TRBV5-6 and TRBJ2-7; D is unresolved. CDR1 is SGHDT and CDR2 is YYEEEE in the germline V gene. The V end was cut by 4 bases, the J end by 4 bases, with 9 bases between. The CDR3 has 12 amino acids. The CDR3 here is CASSPGSYEQYF. CDR3 DNA: TGTGCCAGCAGCCCCGGGTCTTACGAGCAGTACTTC. The whole variable domain, remainder taken from reference TRBV5-6 and TRBJ2-7, is DAGVTQSPTHLIKTRGQQVTLRCSPKSGHDTVSWYQQALGQGPQFIFQYYEEEERQRGNFPDRFSGHQFPNYSSELNVNALLLGDSALYLCASSPGSYEQYFGPGTRLTVT.

The genes are TRBV6-5 and TRBJ1-5; 9 nucleotides agree with TRBD1. J gave up 4 bases and V 6 bases, and 7 bases lay outside the gene matches. The CDR3 consists of 15 residues. Germline-derived CDR1 and CDR2 are MNHEY and SVGAGI. This CDR3 reads CASSPGQGVNQPQHF. For the CDR3, the DNA is TGTGCCAGCAGCCCGGGACAGGGAGTTAATCAGCCCCAGCATTTT.

Only a few counts were recorded for this clone. The rearrangement uses TRBV5-4 and TRBJ2-3; 15 bases match TRBD2. CDR1 and CDR2 (germline): SGHNT, YYREEE (reference sequence). The trim removed 4 bases at V and 2 bases at J, leaving 8 bases unmatched. The CDR3 runs 18 residues. The CDR3 here is CASSPEGTSGGNTDTQYF. The DNA of the CDR3 is TGTGCCAGCAGCCCGGAAGGGACTAGCGGGGGGAACACAGATACGCAGTATTTT.

The chain has TRBV7-9 and TRBJ1-1, with TRBD1 matching over 11 bases. After removal of 3 bases from V and 10 bases from J, the junction contained 10 bases not matched to a gene. The CDR3 spans 15 residues. Germline CDR1 is SEHNR and CDR2 is FQNEAQ (reference sequence). As DNA, the CDR3 is TGTGCCAGCAGCTTTACCGCGGACAGGGGGCGGAGAGCTTTCTTT. As protein: CASSFTADRGRRAFF. Filled out from reference TRBV7-9 and TRBJ1-1, the complete variable domain reads DTGVSQNPRHKITKRGQNVTFRCDPISEHNRLYWYRQTLGQGPEFLTYFQNEAQLEKSRLLSDRFSAERPKGSFSTLEIQRTEQGDSAMYLCASSFTADRGRRAFFGQGTRLTVV.

This clone has more than one count but fewer than ten. The chain is built from TRBV6-6 and TRBJ1-1; maybe TRBD1 (6 bases). With 5 bases removed from V and 1 base from J, the gap between germline ends came to 11 bases. This CDR3 contains 14 residues. Germline lookup yields CDR1 MNHNY and CDR2 SVGAGI (reference sequence). The CDR3 DNA reads TGTGCCAGCAGTGCGCTCAGGGGGAACACTGAAGCTTTCTTT. It is translated as CASSALRGNTEAFF.

The chain couples TRBV2 to TRBJ1-1, with a tentative D call TRBD1 (5 bases). Germline loops: CDR1 SNHLY, CDR2 FYNNEI. The CDR3 covers 13 residues. V lost 5 bases and J lost 2, with 9 bases in between. The CDR3 DNA follows: TGTGCCAGCAGTCGCCAGGGCAACACTGAAGCTTTCTTT. Residues: CASSRQGNTEAFF. The full variable domain, rest sourced from reference TRBV2 and TRBJ1-1, is EPEVTQTPSHQVTQMGQEVILRCVPISNHLYFYWYRQILGQKVEFLVSFYNNEISEKSEIFDDQFSVERPDGSNFTLKIRSTKLEDSAMYFCASSRQGNTEAFFGQGTRLTVV.

This chain links TRBV9 with TRBJ1-2; no definite D call. Trimming cost V 4 bases and J 0 bases, with 25 bases left between them. This CDR3 comprises 19 residues. Germline V lookup: CDR1 SGDLS, CDR2 YYNGEE. The CDR3 sequence is CASSPDAVGVDPANYGYTF. In DNA form, the CDR3 reads TGTGCCAGCAGCCCCGACGCCGTAGGAGTCGATCCAGCTAACTATGGCTACACCTTC.